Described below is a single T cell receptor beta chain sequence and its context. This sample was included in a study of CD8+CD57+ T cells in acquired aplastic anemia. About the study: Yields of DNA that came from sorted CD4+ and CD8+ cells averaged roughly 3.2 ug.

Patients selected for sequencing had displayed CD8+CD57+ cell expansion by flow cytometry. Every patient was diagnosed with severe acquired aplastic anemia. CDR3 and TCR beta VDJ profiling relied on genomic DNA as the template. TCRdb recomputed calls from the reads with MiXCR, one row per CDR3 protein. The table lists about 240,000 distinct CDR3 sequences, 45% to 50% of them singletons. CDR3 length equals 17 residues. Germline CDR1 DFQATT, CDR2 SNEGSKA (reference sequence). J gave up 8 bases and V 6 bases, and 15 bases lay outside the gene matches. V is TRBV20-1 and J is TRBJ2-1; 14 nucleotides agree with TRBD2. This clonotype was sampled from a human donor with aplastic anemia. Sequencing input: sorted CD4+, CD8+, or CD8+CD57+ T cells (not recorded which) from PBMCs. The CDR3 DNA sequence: TGCAGTGCCAATCTTCTGACGGGACTAGCGGGAGTAGATGAGCAGTTCTTC. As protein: CSANLLTGLAGVDEQFF.